This TCR beta chain was found in a study of shared T cell receptors in the human thymus. Looked up from germline, CDR1 is LGHNA and CDR2 is YSLEER. V was pared by 4 bases and J by 5 bases, with 11 bases between. This CDR3 region has 13 residues. Assay used: immunoSEQ multiplex PCR; TCRdb lists only in-frame clones, some missing. The repertoire has roughly 500,000 clones, around 78% of them found once; the top ten carry about 0.013%. These data are also associated with another study on human thymus T cells. That source adds: All donors were healthy Finnish infants who were undergoing corrective surgery to treat congenital heart defects. Thymus was obtained from resections taken during corrective heart surgery.

Sequenced: thymocytes. J is TRBJ1-2 and V is TRBV4-3; D unresolved. The sequence was collected from a boy less than two years old with a congenital heart defect. In DNA form, the CDR3 reads TGCGCCAGCAGCCTACGGCGGGGATATGGCTACACCTTC. Its protein product is CASSLRRGYGYTF.